The sequence of this T cell receptor (beta chain) was determined in a study of blood T cell repertoires in COVID-19. Study in general: The United States, Italy and Spain were the sources of the acute and convalescent COVID-19 samples. T cells, B-cell-depleted T cells, or PBMCs supplied cDNA or gDNA.

The CDR3 has 14 residues. Unmatched junction bases numbered 1, after V lost 2 bases and J lost 3 bases. Germline lookup yields CDR1 SGHTA and CDR2 FQGTGA. As handled by the study authors: Amplification of reference gene primers was used by the study to estimate nucleated cell counts. The assay was immunoSEQ multiplex PCR, and TCRdb's table has in-frame clones only and misses some. V and J calls plus clone size are reproduced from that table; the DNA served to infer D and trimming. Of about 50,000 clones listed, 80% to 90% are singletons. The sample holds a few counts of this clone. The receptor comes from a human donor with active COVID-19. The donor label of this sample is uncertain. The rearrangement links TRBV7-3 to TRBJ1-1; 9 bases agree with TRBD1. Sequencing used peripheral blood. In DNA, the CDR3 is TGTGCCAGCAGCTTAGGACAGGGGTACACTGAAGCTTTCTTT. This encodes CASSLGQGYTEAFF.